The 10 T cell receptor beta chains listed next were all sequenced from one sample in a study of blood T cells in healthy people across ages. Then a second PCR, running roughly 7 to 11 cycles, was carried out with a sample-barcoded 5' primer and a J-beta primer mix. TCRdb passed the 5' RACE reads through MiXCR, listing each CDR3 protein once. Of 600,000 or so distinct CDR3 sequences listed, 40% to 50% are singletons. Sequencing used blood. The receptors stem from a man older than 75 in good health.

J is TRBJ2-1 and V is TRBV7-3; 14 bases are a match to TRBD2. J gave up 7 bases and V 8 bases, and 7 bases lay outside the gene matches. CDR1 SGHTA and CDR2 FQGTGA come from the germline V gene. The CDR3 sequence is 15 residues long. DNA for the CDR3: TGTGCCAGCGGGACTAGCGGGGGTTTTGGGAATGAGCAGTTCTTC. It yields the protein CASGTSGGFGNEQFF.

The rearrangement joins TRBV2 to TRBJ2-3; either TRBD1 or TRBD2 may fit D (7 bases each). CDR1 is SNHLY, CDR2 FYNNEI, per germline. This CDR3 region has 15 residues. V gave up 3 bases and J gave up 3 bases, with 13 bases separating them. CDR3 nucleotide sequence: TGTGCCAGCAGTGAGGGCAGGGGGGGTACAGATACGCAGTATTTT. Residues: CASSEGRGGTDTQYF.

The genes are TRBV16 and TRBJ2-7; weak D call: TRBD1 (6 bases). The germline V gene has CDR1 KGHSY and CDR2 FQNENV. V shed 2 bases and J shed 2 bases, with 16 bases lying between them. The CDR3 totals 16 residues. For the CDR3, the DNA is TGTGCCAGCAGCCAAAGCGGCGGCAGGGGACCCTACGAGCAGTACTTC. Residues: CASSQSGGRGPYEQYF.

V usage is TRBV29-1 and J usage is TRBJ2-4; no clear D gene. Germline CDR1 reads SQVTM; CDR2 reads ANQGSEA. This CDR3 is 11 amino acids long. V was trimmed by 7 bases and J by 6 bases, leaving 10 bases between them. The CDR3 loop reads CSAKIGNIQYF. The CDR3 coding sequence is TGCAGCGCTAAAATTGGAAACATTCAGTACTTC.

The chain recombines TRBV7-2 with TRBJ2-3; TRBD2 aligns across 14 bases. J was trimmed by 6 bases and V by 5 bases; bases with no gene match: 7. The CDR3 is made up of 16 amino acids. Germline V CDR1 and CDR2: SGHTA, FQGNSA. This CDR3 reads CASSIGLAGGGDTQYF. Here the CDR3 DNA reads TGTGCCAGCAGCATCGGACTAGCGGGAGGTGGGGATACGCAGTATTTT.

The chain carries TRBV4-3 and TRBJ2-3; D is ambiguous. V lost 5 bases, J lost 0 bases, and 9 bases lay in between. Germline V gene data show CDR1 as LGHNA and CDR2 as YSLEER. The CDR3 spans 14 residues. The CDR3 DNA is TGCGCCAGCAGCTTTCATGGGAGCACAGATACGCAGTATTTT. Translating gives CASSFHGSTDTQYF.

The gene calls are TRBV7-2 and TRBJ2-5, with D tentatively TRBD1 (5 bases). This CDR3 comprises 14 residues. Per the germline V gene, CDR1 is SGHTA and CDR2 is FQGNSA. Trimming left V 2 bases short and J 2 bases short, with 9 bases between. The CDR3 is CASSLWGTQETQYF. The CDR3 region has the DNA TGTGCCAGCAGCTTATGGGGCACTCAAGAGACCCAGTACTTC.

The chain uses TRBV27 and TRBJ2-7, with TRBD1 matching over 7 bases. Germline CDR1 reads MNHEY; CDR2 reads SMNVEV (reference sequence). J was trimmed by 2 bases and V by 1 base; bases with no gene match: 8. The CDR3 is 16 residues long. DNA of the CDR3: TGTGCCAGCAGTTTATGGGACAGCAAAAGGACCTACGAGCAGTACTTC. The encoded protein is CASSLWDSKRTYEQYF.

This clonotype occurred many times. The rearrangement uses TRBV20-1 and TRBJ2-1; 7 bases align to TRBD2. The J segment lost 6 bases and the V segment lost 0 bases, leaving 8 bases of the junction unmatched. Germline V gene data show CDR1 as DFQATT and CDR2 as SNEGSKA (reference sequence). This CDR3 spans 15 amino acids. CDR3 protein: CSARDGREVGNEQFF. DNA of the CDR3: TGCAGTGCTAGAGATGGCCGGGAGGTAGGCAATGAGCAGTTCTTC.

This sequence joins TRBV6-2 or TRBV6-3 and TRBJ1-5, with 7 bases aligning to TRBD1. Looked up from germline, CDR1 is MNHEY and CDR2 is SVGEGT. This CDR3 comprises 17 residues. After removal of 5 bases from V and 4 bases from J, the junction contained 14 bases not matched to a gene. CDR3 DNA: TGTGCCAGCAGTGACCCCCACCGGGACAGAACTAATCAGCCCCAGCATTTT. It is translated as CASSDPHRDRTNQPQHF.